The clone carrying this T cell receptor (beta chain) has more than one count but fewer than ten. The antigen is unknown. The source of the sample is a study of cytomegalovirus exposure and HLA in healthy donors. Study-wide points: Being productive about 90% or about 30% of the time was typical of most TCR beta V segments in an earlier analysis. Most TCR sequences were uncommon, yet certain public TCRs appeared in many donors. Published work reported that the classifier diagnosed cytomegalovirus status with high specificity and sensitivity. Reportedly, fewer N-insertions than the roughly 700-donor mean appeared in an Asian-associated ancestry cluster in a later analysis.

V shed 7 bases and J 3 bases; nucleotides not matched to a gene: 6. The germline V gene has CDR1 SQVTM and CDR2 ANQGSEA. There are 14 residues in the CDR3. PCR was performed using 60 Vbeta and 13 Jbeta primers. The repertoire was sequenced with immunoSEQ multiplex PCR; TCRdb's copy has only in-frame clones and lacks some. The sample contains some 150,000 clones, about three fifths of which appear only once. The sample was PBMCs. The receptor's source is a woman aged 30 to 39 in good health and CMV-seropositive. The rearrangement joins TRBV29-1 to TRBJ2-1, with TRBD1 matching over 10 bases. The CDR3 DNA sequence: TGCAGCGGGACCGGGACAGGGGACTACAATGAGCAGTTCTTC. It translates to CSGTGTGDYNEQFF.